This TCR beta chain was sequenced during a study of regulatory T cells in long-lasting Graves disease. This clonotype was recorded at least ten times. Time point: newly diagnosed GD, antithyroid drugs for less than 3 months. Extracted RNA from PBMCs served as the source of the TCR library. The CDR3 runs to 12 residues. Germline V CDR1 and CDR2: DFQATT, SNEGSKA (reference sequence). V lost 7 bases to trimming and J lost 5 bases; unmatched junction nucleotides: 3. Investigators prepared the TCR beta libraries by applying iRepertoire HTBI primers and Arm-PCR of CDR3 regions. TCRdb independently ran MiXCR on the multiplex PCR reads; one entry per CDR3 protein. The table shows approximately 400,000 distinct CDR3 sequences, with under 15% occurring only once. The same data also went into a second study, on T cells in Graves' hyperthyroidism and ophthalmopathy.

The sample was peripheral blood mononuclear cells (PBMCs), taken at new diagnosis, from a patient treated with antithyroid drugs. The J gene is TRBJ2-3, the V gene TRBV20-1, with TRBD2 matching 10 bases. The sequence was obtained from a woman aged 25 to 39 with Graves disease. As DNA, the CDR3 is TGCAGTGGGCAGCGGGAGGGAGATACGCAGTATTTT. The encoded protein is CSGQREGDTQYF.